Listed below are T cell receptor beta chains from one sample, sequenced in a study of T-cell reconstitution after alpha-beta-depleted transplantation in children. Via MiXCR, TCRdb re-called the PCR reads, giving one row per CDR3 protein. The data contain about 180,000 distinct CDR3 sequences, 11% of them singletons. The sample here was PBMCs, taken before TCRalphabeta/CD19-depleted stem cell transplant. These TCRs come from a boy younger than 10 with acute myeloid leukemia, due to receive a stem cell transplant. Each CDR3 is given with its conserved first and last residue. A D gene is named only where the DNA matches it firmly. The listing skips clone size in some rows; elsewhere it reads once, few, many or a size class.

>many|TRBJ2-7|TRBD1|TRBV6-1
CASSPRTGVRNEQYF
TGTGCCAGCAGCCCCCGGACAGGGGTTAGGAACGAGCAGTACTTC
>many|TRBJ1-6|TRBD1|TRBV28
CASSRTGDSSPLHF
TGTGCCAGCAGCCGGACAGGGGACAGTTCACCCCTCCACTTT
>many|TRBJ1-1|.|TRBV9
CASSVDGRRGRDEAFF
TGTGCCAGCAGCGTAGATGGTAGAAGGGGAAGAGATGAAGCTTTCTTT
>many|TRBJ2-1|TRBD2|TRBV7-3
CASSTFGTSGIDEQFF
TGTGCCAGCAGCACATTCGGGACTAGCGGGATAGATGAGCAGTTCTTC
>many|TRBJ2-2|.|TRBV4-1
CASSQGFRGTGELFF
TGCGCCAGCAGCCAAGGGTTTAGAGGGACCGGGGAGCTGTTTTTT
>many|TRBJ2-3|.|TRBV7-9
CASGTQNTDTQYF
TGTGCCAGCGGGACTCAAAACACAGATACGCAGTATTTT
>.|TRBJ2-1|.|TRBV5-4
CASSPPQNNEQFF
TGTGCCAGCAGCCCACCCCAAAACAATGAGCAGTTCTTC
>many|TRBJ1-6|.|TRBV30
CAWRLPGQTYNSPLHF
TGTGCCTGGAGGCTCCCGGGACAAACCTATAATTCACCCCTCCACTTT
>many|TRBJ2-6|.|TRBV7-9
CASSSQGTLSGANVLTF
TGTGCCAGCAGCTCCCAGGGCACCCTCTCTGGGGCCAACGTCCTGACTTTC
>many|TRBJ1-1|.|TRBV12-3/TRBV12-4
CASSLGGYTRTEAFF
TGTGCCAGCAGTCTGGGGGGGTATACAAGGACTGAAGCTTTCTTT
>many|TRBJ1-5|.|TRBV28
CATCLWNQPQHF
TGTGCCACCTGCCTATGGAACCAGCCCCAGCATTTT
>many|TRBJ1-3|TRBD1|TRBV3-1
CASSPRQGVGNTIYF
TGTGCCAGCAGCCCCCGACAGGGAGTAGGAAACACCATATATTTT
>many|TRBJ2-7|.|TRBV28
CASRQGIRQYF
TGTGCCAGCAGGCAGGGGATTCGGCAGTACTTC
>few|TRBJ2-1|.|TRBV6-4
CASGEGAEQFF
TGTGCCAGCGGGGAGGGGGCTGAGCAGTTCTTC
>many|TRBJ1-1|TRBD1|TRBV25-1
CASSEQTGVTEAFF
TGTGCCAGCAGTGAACAAACAGGGGTCACTGAAGCTTTCTTT
>many|TRBJ2-1|.|TRBV12-3/TRBV12-4
CVTGGAYNEQFF
TGTGTTACAGGGGGGGCCTACAATGAGCAGTTCTTC
>many|TRBJ2-2|.|TRBV12-3/TRBV12-4
CASSRGHRRNTGELFF
TGTGCCAGCAGCAGGGGACATAGAAGGAACACCGGGGAGCTGTTTTTT
>many|TRBJ1-1|.|TRBV6-1
CASTRGQAMNTEAFF
TGTGCCAGCACCCGGGGGCAGGCTATGAACACTGAAGCTTTCTTT